These 7 T cell receptor beta chains were sequenced from one sample in a study of cytomegalovirus exposure and HLA in healthy donors. Primers included in the PCR were 60 Vbeta and 13 Jbeta primers. The assay was immunoSEQ multiplex PCR, and TCRdb's table has in-frame clones only and misses some. This sample carries fewer than 200,000 clones, with 1% to 1.5% going to the ten biggest clones. Sequencing was performed on PBMCs. These receptors all stem from an older woman in good health and CMV-seronegative.

The gene calls are TRBV4-3 and TRBJ2-1; D might be TRBD2 (6 bases). The germline V gene encodes CDR1 LGHNA and CDR2 YSLEER. V was clipped by 1 base and J by 2 bases, with 15 bases between them. The CDR3 consists of 17 residues. CDR3 sequence reads: CASSQGLVGGTYNEQFF. The CDR3 coding sequence is TGCGCCAGCAGCCAAGGTCTGGTGGGGGGAACCTACAATGAGCAGTTCTTC.

The genes are TRBV21-1 and TRBJ1-4. TRBV21-1 is labeled a pseudogene. This CDR3 is built from 14 residues. As DNA, the CDR3 is TGTGCCAGCAGGGGGAGGACCCCTTCGGAAAAACTGTTTTTT. This encodes CASRGRTPSEKLFF.

The CDR3 DNA is TGTGCCAGCGGCGGCGGCTATGGCTACACCTTC. It is translated as CASGGGYGYTF. The gene calls are TRBV2 and TRBJ1-2; unclear D gene. The CDR3 runs 11 residues. Germline V gene sequence: CDR1 SNHLY, CDR2 FYNNEI. The V gene lost 8 bases and the J gene lost 4 bases, with 8 bases spanning the gap.

The gene calls are TRBV5-1 and TRBJ1-1, with D tentatively TRBD1 (5 bases). The germline V gene has CDR1 SGHRS and CDR2 YFSETQ. The CDR3 spans 13 residues. With 5 bases removed from V and 3 bases from J, the gap between germline ends came to 11 bases. In nucleotides, the CDR3 is TGCGCCAGCAGATCAACGACAGACACTGAAGCTTTCTTT. It encodes CASRSTTDTEAFF.

The V gene is TRBV7-6, the J gene TRBJ2-5, with TRBD2 matching over 9 bases. This CDR3 is built from 18 residues. V lost 1 base to trimming and J lost 3 bases; unmatched junction nucleotides: 12. The germline V gene encodes CDR1 SGHVS and CDR2 FNYEAQ. The CDR3 DNA sequence: TGTGCCAGCAGCTTAGGCCGGCTAGCGGGATTGGAGAAAGAGACCCAGTACTTC. Translating it yields CASSLGRLAGLEKETQYF.

This chain uses TRBV7-9 with TRBJ1-1; 8 bases map to TRBD1. Trimming removed 5 bases from V and 6 bases from J; junction bases left unmatched: 8. This CDR3 comprises 14 residues. The germline V gene has CDR1 SEHNR and CDR2 FQNEAQ (reference sequence). This chain's CDR3 is CASSAGQGSAEAFF. CDR3 DNA: TGTGCCAGCAGCGCCGGACAGGGAAGCGCTGAAGCTTTCTTT.

The V call is TRBV5-4, the J call TRBJ2-7, with 7 bases that match TRBD1. CDR3 length: 14 amino acids. The germline CDR1 and CDR2 sequences are SGHNT and YYREEE (reference sequence). V shed 1 base, J shed 3 bases, and the junction held 4 bases outside the gene matches. The CDR3 region is CASSLTGADYEQYF. The CDR3 DNA sequence: TGTGCCAGCAGCTTGACAGGGGCCGACTACGAGCAGTACTTC.